The clone carrying this T cell receptor (beta chain) was seen a few times. Treatment described: 15 to 20 received Ad26.COV2.S at low or high dose, single or two shots; a few received placebo; per-sample allocation not given. The investigators took samples on day 63 after the first vaccine or placebo injection. This person who donated was an adult of 18-55 years in Boston. Immunization relied on an Ad26 vector, which expressed Wuhan-strain SARS-CoV-2 spike. These data come from a study of Ad26.COV2.S vaccination and SARS-CoV-2 variants. Background on the study: Among those in the COV1001 Ad26.COV2.S trial arm was the donor.

The data were produced by immunoSEQ multiplex PCR, yet TCRdb's version contains in-frame clones alone and is incomplete. The sample consists of about 390,000 clones, approximately 92% of them appearing once. Specimen: peripheral blood, collected in a trial of Ad26.COV2.S vaccine versus placebo. The receptor comes from a person aged 18-60 years who received the Ad26.COV2.S COVID-19 vaccine or a placebo.

The CDR3 protein is CAIQPRLAGGSFTDTQYF. CDR3 DNA: TGTGCCATCCAACCGAGACTAGCGGGGGGGTCCTTCACAGATACGCAGTATTTT. V gene TRBV10-3 combines with J gene TRBJ2-3; 14 positions agree with TRBD2. The CDR3 runs 18 residues. The germline gives CDR1 ENHRY, CDR2 SYGVKD. Losses at the gene ends were 8 bases for V and 2 bases for J; bases not matched to a gene: 12.